Below are 14 T cell receptor beta chains sequenced from a single sample in a study of T cell changes during pregnancy in multiple sclerosis. The assay was immunoSEQ multiplex PCR, and TCRdb's table has in-frame clones only and misses some. The table records around 130,000 clones, roughly 95% of them present only once. Sequenced here: peripheral blood, sampled after pregnancy. All receptors come from a female donor with multiple sclerosis, enrolled in a pregnancy study.

The rearrangement uses TRBV9 and TRBJ2-7; perhaps TRBD2 as D (5 bases). The CDR3 has 15 residues. Germline CDR1 is SGDLS and CDR2 is YYNGEE. Trimming shortened V by 2 bases and J by 0 bases, and 12 bases separated the two germline ends. The CDR3: CASSVSGISSYEQYF. CDR3 in DNA: TGTGCCAGCAGCGTTTCGGGGATCTCCTCCTACGAGCAGTACTTC.

The gene calls are TRBV30 and TRBJ2-7, with TRBD1 matching 8 bases. From germline, CDR1 is GTSNPN and CDR2 SVGIG (reference sequence). The CDR3 is made up of 12 amino acids. V lost 7 bases and J lost 1; bases outside the gene matches: 3. In DNA form, the CDR3 reads TGTGCCTCGGGACAGGCTTCCTACGAGCAGTACTTC. This gives the protein CASGQASYEQYF.

This chain joins TRBV28 and TRBJ1-5; 7 bases are shared with TRBD1. CDR1 is MDHEN, CDR2 SYDVKM, per germline. Losses at the gene ends were 5 bases for V and 2 bases for J; bases not matched to a gene: 9. The CDR3 runs 16 residues. The CDR3 loop is CASSQNRGLGNQPQHF. CDR3 DNA sequence: TGTGCCAGCAGTCAGAACAGGGGTCTGGGCAATCAGCCCCAGCATTTT.

The chain couples TRBV6-5 to TRBJ2-1, with 7 bases that match TRBD2. The germline CDR1 and CDR2 sequences are MNHEY and SVGAGI. The CDR3 length is 16 residues. V gave up 2 bases and J gave up 6 bases; unmatched junction bases: 10. CDR3 loop: CASSYELARVGNEQFF. DNA for the CDR3: TGTGCCAGCAGTTACGAACTAGCGCGGGTGGGCAATGAGCAGTTCTTC.

This chain connects TRBV4-1 to TRBJ2-5, with D tentatively TRBD1 (8 bases). Per germline, CDR1 MGHRA and CDR2 YSYEKL. This CDR3 has 17 residues. Trimming left V 1 base short and J 5 bases short, with 20 bases between. CDR3 protein: CASSQGSRAQGGETQYF. The CDR3 DNA reads as TGCGCCAGCAGCCAAGGCTCACGAGCACAGGGGGGGGAGACCCAGTACTTC.

This chain uses TRBV11-2 with TRBJ1-2, with 10 bases lining up with TRBD1. CDR3 length: 16 amino acids. The germline V gene encodes CDR1 SGHAT and CDR2 FQNNGV. The V segment lost 1 base and the J segment 4 bases; nucleotides outside the gene matches: 6. CDR3 bases: TGTGCCAGCAGCTTAGGGGGACAGGGGATCGTCTATGGCTACACCTTC. Residues: CASSLGGQGIVYGYTF. Full variable domain (rest looked up from reference TRBV11-2 and TRBJ1-2): EAGVAQSPRYKIIEKRQSVAFWCNPISGHATLYWYQQILGQGPKLLIQFQNNGVVDDSQLPKDRFSAERLKGVDSTLKIQPAKLEDSAVYLCASSLGGQGIVYGYTFGSGTRLTVV.

This chain connects TRBV27 to TRBJ1-3, with D possibly TRBD1 on 6 matching bases. CDR1 is MNHEY, CDR2 SMNVEV, per germline (reference sequence). The V gene lost 8 bases and the J gene lost 4 bases, with 18 bases spanning the gap. This CDR3 has 15 residues. CDR3 coding DNA: TGTGCCAGCCGACCTAGGGGGGGGCCAGGAAACACCATATATTTT. This codes for CASRPRGGPGNTIYF.

V is TRBV6-6 and J is TRBJ2-7; D possibly corresponds to TRBD1 (5 bases). The CDR3 totals 16 residues. V lost 6 bases to trimming and J lost 0 bases, with 18 bases between them. Germline values: CDR1 MNHNY, CDR2 SVGAGI (reference sequence). CDR3 protein: CASSDLGAGVSYEQYF. CDR3 DNA sequence: TGTGCCAGCAGCGACCTTGGGGCAGGCGTCTCCTACGAGCAGTACTTC.

The V call is TRBV6-4, the J call TRBJ1-1; no clear D. V was clipped by 6 bases and J by 2 bases, with 13 bases between them. The CDR3 length is 14 residues. Germline V lookup: CDR1 MRHNA, CDR2 SNTAGT. The CDR3 loop is CASRDTNSNTEAFF. For the CDR3, the DNA is TGTGCCAGCAGAGATACGAACAGTAACACTGAAGCTTTCTTT.

V and J are TRBV30 and TRBJ2-1, with 8 positions matching TRBD1. The CDR3 is made up of 14 amino acids. Trimming took 5 bases from V and 4 from J; bases not matched to a gene: 7. From germline, CDR1 is GTSNPN and CDR2 SVGIG (reference sequence). The CDR3 DNA follows: TGTGCCTGGGCGGACAGGGTACAATACAATGAGCAGTTCTTC. This translates into CAWADRVQYNEQFF.

This clone was observed a single time. The rearrangement joins TRBV5-5 to TRBJ1-3; 7 nucleotides line up with TRBD1. The CDR3 length is 17 residues. Losses at the gene ends were 1 base for V and 0 bases for J; bases not matched to a gene: 7. In germline, CDR1 is SGHKS, CDR2 YYEKEE (reference sequence). The CDR3 here is CASSLNTGAISGNTIYF. The CDR3 nucleotides read TGTGCCAGCAGCTTGAACACAGGGGCCATCTCTGGAAACACCATATATTTT.

V and J are TRBV7-9 and TRBJ1-1; a weak D match, TRBD1 (6 bases). This CDR3 is built from 12 residues. Germline loops: CDR1 SEHNR, CDR2 FQNEAQ (reference sequence). V was trimmed by 6 bases and J by 4 bases, leaving 9 bases between them. The CDR3, as DNA: TGTGCCAGCAGTCAGGGGCCCACTGAAGCTTTCTTT. This sequence encodes CASSQGPTEAFF.

The rearrangement links TRBV27 to TRBJ1-4; 8 nucleotides match TRBD1. Per the germline V gene, CDR1 is MNHEY and CDR2 is SMNVEV (reference sequence). CDR3 size: 15 residues. After removal of 4 bases from V and 8 bases from J, the junction contained 9 bases not matched to a gene. The CDR3 protein is CASSSGQAEIEKLFF. Written as DNA, the CDR3 is TGTGCCAGCAGTTCGGGACAGGCCGAGATAGAAAAACTGTTTTTT.

This rearrangement joins TRBV6-7 to TRBJ2-3; a possible D gene is TRBD2 (6 bases). TRBV6-7 is assigned to the ORF class and has an uncertain function. The CDR3 runs 15 residues. The germline V and J ends were trimmed by 6 bases and 4 bases, with 17 bases remaining between them. CDR3 sequence: CASSQGLRRPDTQYF. CDR3 DNA sequence: TGTGCCAGCAGCCAGGGACTTCGAAGGCCAGATACGCAGTATTTT.